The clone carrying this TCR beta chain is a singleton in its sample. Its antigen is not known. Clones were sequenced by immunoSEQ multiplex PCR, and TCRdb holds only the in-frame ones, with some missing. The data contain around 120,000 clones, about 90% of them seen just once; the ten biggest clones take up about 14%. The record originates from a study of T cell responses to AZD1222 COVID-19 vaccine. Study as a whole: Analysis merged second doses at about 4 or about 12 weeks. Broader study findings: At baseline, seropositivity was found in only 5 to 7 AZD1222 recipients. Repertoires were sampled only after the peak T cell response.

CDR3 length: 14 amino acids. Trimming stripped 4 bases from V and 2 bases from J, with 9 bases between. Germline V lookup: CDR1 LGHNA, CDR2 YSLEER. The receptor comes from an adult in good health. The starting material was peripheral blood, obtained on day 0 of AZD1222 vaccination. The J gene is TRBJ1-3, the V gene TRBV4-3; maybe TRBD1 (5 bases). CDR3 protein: CASSPQGAGNTIYF. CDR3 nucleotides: TGCGCCAGCAGCCCTCAGGGTGCTGGAAACACCATATATTTT.